The 28 T cell receptor beta chains presented below share a single source sample, sequenced in a study of graft-versus-host responses after intestinal transplantation. Repertoires were generated with immunoSEQ multiplex PCR, while TCRdb's copy carries only in-frame clones and drops some. The sample has 15,000 to 20,000 clones; around 87% are singletons. Sequencing was performed on bone marrow, taken roughly 4 months after intestinal transplantation. These receptors came from a human patient who received an intestinal transplant, so some T cells may come from the graft donor.

The count of this clone is one. The chain carries TRBV7-9 and TRBJ1-1; D gene unclear. Germline V CDR1 and CDR2: SEHNR, FQNEAQ (reference sequence). The CDR3 consists of 14 residues. V was shortened by 1 base and J by 5 bases, with 11 bases between the two germline ends. CDR3 amino acids: CASSLDLKGTEAFF. CDR3 in DNA: TGTGCCAGCAGCTTAGACCTAAAAGGAACTGAAGCTTTCTTT. Full variable domain (missing parts from reference TRBV7-9 and TRBJ1-1): DTGVSQNPRHKITKRGQNVTFRCDPISEHNRLYWYRQTLGQGPEFLTYFQNEAQLEKSRLLSDRFSAERPKGSFSTLEIQRTEQGDSAMYLCASSLDLKGTEAFFGQGTRLTVV.

The genes are TRBV4-1 and TRBJ1-6; D remains ambiguous. From germline, CDR1 is MGHRA and CDR2 YSYEKL. Trimming cost V 3 bases and J 7 bases, with 13 bases left between them. The CDR3 runs to 15 residues. CDR3 in amino acids: CASSQGSGENSPLHF. As DNA, the CDR3 is TGCGCCAGCAGCCAGGGCTCCGGGGAGAATTCACCCCTCCACTTT.

The rearrangement uses TRBV10-3 and TRBJ2-6; 9 bases map to TRBD1. Trimming removed 3 bases from V and 3 bases from J; junction bases left unmatched: 3. The CDR3 covers 16 residues. The germline V gene has CDR1 ENHRY and CDR2 SYGVKD. CDR3 amino acids: CAISEQGANGANVLTF. CDR3 DNA sequence: TGTGCCATCAGTGAACAGGGGGCAAATGGGGCCAACGTCCTGACTTTC.

The chain combines TRBV28 with TRBJ2-5; TRBD1 might be the D (6 bases). Germline loops: CDR1 MDHEN, CDR2 SYDVKM. The CDR3 contains 15 residues. Deletions cut 5 bases from V and 2 bases from J, with 15 bases between. CDR3 in amino acids: CASSSTGTYQETQYF. DNA for the CDR3: TGTGCCAGCAGTAGTACCGGGACATATCAAGAGACCCAGTACTTC.

V is TRBV6-5 and J is TRBJ1-5; D gene uncertain. The V gene lost 1 base and the J gene lost 6 bases, with 10 bases spanning the gap. CDR1 is MNHEY, CDR2 SVGAGI, per germline. CDR3 length: 14 residues. CDR3: CASSYLGGGQPQHF. CDR3 coding DNA: TGTGCCAGCAGTTACTTGGGAGGAGGTCAGCCCCAGCATTTT.

The chain is built from TRBV9 and TRBJ2-7; D is tentatively TRBD1 or TRBD2 (5 bases each). This CDR3 region has 14 residues. V gave up 3 bases and J gave up 1 base, with 11 bases separating them. Germline loops: CDR1 SGDLS, CDR2 YYNGEE. The CDR3 bases are TGTGCCAGCAGCGAGGGATGGGGGTCCTACGAGCAGTACTTC. Translation: CASSEGWGSYEQYF.

The CDR3 protein is CASSLSSGSGDTQYF. The CDR3 nucleotides are TGTGCCAGTAGTCTATCTAGCGGGAGTGGAGATACGCAGTATTTT. The rearrangement uses TRBV19 and TRBJ2-3; 10 nucleotides line up with TRBD2. From germline, CDR1 is LNHDA and CDR2 SQIVND (reference sequence). The J segment lost 5 bases and the V segment lost 5 bases, leaving 7 bases of the junction unmatched. The CDR3 loop spans 15 amino acids.

V and J are TRBV9 and TRBJ2-3, with TRBD2 matching over 9 bases. J was trimmed by 5 bases and V by 4 bases; bases with no gene match: 5. The germline gives CDR1 SGDLS, CDR2 YYNGEE. The CDR3 consists of 14 residues. The CDR3 DNA reads as TGTGCCAGCAGCACACTAGCGGGTGGAGATACGCAGTATTTT. It specifies CASSTLAGGDTQYF.

The chain employs TRBV27 and TRBJ1-1; 8 bases agree with TRBD1. The CDR3 has 15 amino acids. The J segment lost 3 bases and the V segment lost 3 bases, leaving 6 bases of the junction unmatched. The germline V gene encodes CDR1 MNHEY and CDR2 SMNVEV (reference sequence). This CDR3 is CASSFAGGAHTEAFF. The DNA of the CDR3 is TGTGCCAGCAGTTTTGCAGGGGGCGCGCACACTGAAGCTTTCTTT.

The chain is built from TRBV28 and TRBJ2-3; 8 nucleotides match TRBD2. Per the germline V gene, CDR1 is MDHEN and CDR2 is SYDVKM. The V and J ends lost 6 bases and 2 bases, in that order; junction bases with no gene match: 22. The CDR3 has 20 amino acids. The CDR3 DNA reads as TGTGCCAGCAGCCCTCGGGGCGGGAGGACCACCTCAGGTTTCACAGATACGCAGTATTTT. This gives the protein CASSPRGGRTTSGFTDTQYF.

This clone has a single count. This chain joins TRBV5-1 and TRBJ2-7, with TRBD1 matching 9 bases. Germline lookup yields CDR1 SGHRS and CDR2 YFSETQ. The junction had 5 bases not matched to a gene; V was cut back by 4 bases and J by 3 bases. The length of the CDR3 is 14 residues. The CDR3 sequence is CASSPGQGNYEQYF. The CDR3 region has the DNA TGCGCCAGCAGCCCGGGACAGGGCAACTACGAGCAGTACTTC.

The chain combines TRBV19 with TRBJ2-2; the match to TRBD1 covers 7 bases. Germline CDR1 LNHDA, CDR2 SQIVND (reference sequence). Trimming at V came to 9 bases and at J to 7 bases, leaving 11 bases not matched to a gene. The CDR3 totals 14 residues. The CDR3 here is CASATGPTNGELFF. CDR3 nucleotides: TGTGCCAGCGCGACAGGGCCCACCAACGGGGAGCTGTTTTTT. Based on the CDR3 plus reference TRBV19 and TRBJ2-2, the full variable domain is DGGITQSPKYLFRKEGQNVTLSCEQNLNHDAMYWYRQDPGQGLRLIYYSQIVNDFQKGDIAEGYSVSREKKESFPLTVTSAQKNPTAFYLCASATGPTNGELFFGEGSRLTVL.

This clone has just one count. This chain connects TRBV7-9 to TRBJ1-5, with 9 positions matching TRBD1. The V gene's germline CDR1 is SEHNR and CDR2 FQNEAQ (reference sequence). The CDR3 runs 15 residues. The junction had 8 bases not matched to a gene; V was cut back by 5 bases and J by 6 bases. CDR3 coding DNA: TGTGCCAGCAGCCTCCGGGACAGGGCTCCTCAGCCCCAGCATTTT. Translation: CASSLRDRAPQPQHF.

The chain is built from TRBV5-4 and TRBJ2-1; D gene unclear. Germline V gives CDR1 SGHNT, CDR2 YYREEE (reference sequence). This CDR3 comprises 15 residues. V gave up 0 bases and J gave up 4 bases, with 11 bases separating them. Here the CDR3 reads CASSLVSSVYNEQFF. CDR3 DNA sequence: TGTGCCAGCAGCTTGGTAAGCTCCGTATACAATGAGCAGTTCTTC.

The rearrangement joins TRBV19 to TRBJ2-1, with D unclear. The V gene lost 3 bases and the J gene lost 3 bases, with 12 bases spanning the gap. The CDR3 consists of 15 residues. Germline CDR1 reads LNHDA; CDR2 reads SQIVND (reference sequence). This chain's CDR3 is CASSILPAVYNEQFF. CDR3 nucleotide sequence: TGTGCCAGTAGTATTCTCCCAGCCGTCTACAATGAGCAGTTCTTC. Combining the CDR3 with reference TRBV19 and TRBJ2-1 gives the whole variable domain DGGITQSPKYLFRKEGQNVTLSCEQNLNHDAMYWYRQDPGQGLRLIYYSQIVNDFQKGDIAEGYSVSREKKESFPLTVTSAQKNPTAFYLCASSILPAVYNEQFFGPGTRLTVL.

The chain joins TRBV4-1 to TRBJ2-7; D call uncertain. CDR1 MGHRA and CDR2 YSYEKL come from the germline V gene. The CDR3 has 15 amino acids. The V end was cut by 1 base, the J end by 0 bases, with 10 bases between. CDR3: CASSQGPGSSYEQYF. CDR3 sequence (DNA): TGCGCCAGCAGCCAAGGCCCGGGCAGCTCCTACGAGCAGTACTTC.

This chain links TRBV5-5 with TRBJ2-3; possibly TRBD2 for D (6 bases). The V gene's germline CDR1 is SGHKS and CDR2 YYEKEE (reference sequence). Trimming stripped 4 bases from V and 6 bases from J, with 18 bases between. This CDR3 has 15 amino acids. Written as DNA, the CDR3 is TGTGCCAGCAGCCAGGAGGGGACTGCCTGGGATACGCAGTATTTT. It yields the protein CASSQEGTAWDTQYF.

This clone was seen a single time. The chain is built from TRBV7-9 and TRBJ1-4; possible D gene TRBD1, 5 bases. V lost 5 bases, J lost 2 bases, and 18 bases lay in between. The germline V gene encodes CDR1 SEHNR and CDR2 FQNEAQ (reference sequence). This CDR3 region has 17 residues. CDR3 coding DNA: TGTGCCAGCAGCCACCCGGCCTTGACAGAGACTAATGAAAAACTGTTTTTT. This sequence encodes CASSHPALTETNEKLFF.

The CDR3 is CASRITTDTDTQYF. The CDR3 region has the DNA TGCGCCAGCAGAATCACGACAGATACAGATACGCAGTATTTT. The J gene is TRBJ2-3, the V gene TRBV5-1, with a possible D match to TRBD1 (5 bases). Deletions cut 5 bases from V and 3 bases from J, with 13 bases between. Germline assignment: CDR1 SGHRS and CDR2 YFSETQ. The CDR3 has 14 residues.

The chain links TRBV6-4 to TRBJ2-1, with D tentatively TRBD1 (6 bases). The CDR3 totals 14 residues. The ends were cut back, 0 bases at V and 4 bases at J, with 7 bases in the middle. Germline CDR1 is MRHNA and CDR2 is SNTAGT. CDR3 DNA sequence: TGTGCCAGCAGTGACTCCGGGACATACAATGAGCAGTTCTTC. It specifies CASSDSGTYNEQFF.

The gene calls are TRBV4-1 and TRBJ1-5; D gene uncertain. This CDR3 region has 14 residues. The V gene's germline CDR1 is MGHRA and CDR2 YSYEKL. Trimming pared 1 base from V and 1 base from J, leaving 5 bases between. CDR3 in DNA: TGCGCCAGCAGCCAAGGGATCAGCAATCAGCCCCAGCATTTT. Residues: CASSQGISNQPQHF.

V gene TRBV18 combines with J gene TRBJ1-1; D perhaps matches TRBD1 (5 bases). Germline CDR1 KGHSH, CDR2 LQKENI. Deletions cut 6 bases from V and 1 base from J, with 9 bases between. This CDR3 spans 13 amino acids. This CDR3 reads CASSETANTEAFF. The CDR3 nucleotides are TGTGCCAGCTCGGAGACAGCGAACACTGAAGCTTTCTTT.

The genes are TRBV4-1 and TRBJ2-7; no firm D call. The ends were cut back, 4 bases at V and 1 base at J, with 11 bases in the middle. Germline CDR1 reads MGHRA; CDR2 reads YSYEKL. The CDR3 spans 14 residues. The DNA for the CDR3 is TGCGCCAGCAGCCCGGACGGCGGTTCCTACGAGCAGTACTTC. Protein product: CASSPDGGSYEQYF.

The V call is TRBV5-4, the J call TRBJ2-3, with TRBD2 matching over 13 bases. There are 16 residues in the CDR3. V was pared by 3 bases and J by 2 bases, with 3 bases of the junction left unmatched. Germline lookup yields CDR1 SGHNT and CDR2 YYREEE (reference sequence). The CDR3 here is CASSSGLAGTTDTQYF. In DNA, the CDR3 is TGTGCCAGCAGCTCGGGACTAGCGGGGACCACAGATACGCAGTATTTT. Supplemented by reference TRBV5-4 and TRBJ2-3, the full variable domain reads ETGVTQSPTHLIKTRGQQVTLRCSSQSGHNTVSWYQQALGQGPQFIFQYYREEENGRGNFPPRFSGLQFPNYSSELNVNALELDDSALYLCASSSGLAGTTDTQYFGPGTRLTVL.

The chain combines TRBV6-1 with TRBJ2-7; 9 nucleotides match TRBD2. Germline lookup yields CDR1 MNHNS and CDR2 SASEGT. Unmatched junction bases numbered 6, after V lost 1 base and J lost 5 bases. CDR3 length: 15 amino acids. CDR3 DNA: TGTGCCAGCAGTGAAGTCAGTAGCGGGAGTAACGAGCAGTACTTC. This encodes CASSEVSSGSNEQYF.

The V gene is TRBV19, the J gene TRBJ2-7, with 8 positions matching TRBD1. V shed 5 bases and J 2 bases; nucleotides not matched to a gene: 5. The CDR3 is made up of 14 amino acids. Germline V gene data show CDR1 as LNHDA and CDR2 as SQIVND (reference sequence). The CDR3 here is CASSVRGLPYEQYF. The CDR3 DNA is TGTGCCAGTAGTGTCAGGGGGCTCCCCTACGAGCAGTACTTC.

V usage is TRBV21-1 and J usage is TRBJ2-7; the table names TRBD2, a call not compared with the DNA. TRBV21-1 is assigned pseudogene status. This CDR3 is built from 17 residues. CDR3 in amino acids: CASSKEDSSTSLYEQYF. The CDR3, as DNA: TGTGCCAGCAGCAAAGAGGACTCAAGCACGTCGCTCTACGAGCAGTACTTC.

This clone has only one observation. The J gene is TRBJ2-1, the V gene TRBV9, with TRBD2 as a possible D gene (6 bases). Germline V CDR1 and CDR2: SGDLS, YYNGEE. The length of the CDR3 is 15 residues. Trimming shortened V by 0 bases and J by 5 bases, and 12 bases separated the two germline ends. CDR3 DNA: TGTGCCAGCAGCGTAGGGGCTGCGGGGAACAATGAGCAGTTCTTC. Translating it yields CASSVGAAGNNEQFF.